The clone carrying this T cell receptor (beta chain) was seen just once. Its antigen is still unknown. The sample is drawn from a study of T cell responses to AZD1222 COVID-19 vaccine. Study-wide findings and caveats: Donor demographics were predominantly white British with a female majority; clonal diversity may be underestimated. Every sample of the repertoires postdated the peak T cell response. Just six people given AZD1222 tested seropositive at baseline.

Germline V gene data show CDR1 as SGDLS and CDR2 as YYNGEE. The CDR3 runs to 15 residues. Trimming stripped 1 base from V and 2 bases from J, with 12 bases between. Sequenced by immunoSEQ multiplex PCR; TCRdb stores in-frame clones only, minus some. Among roughly 150,000 clones listed, 90% to 95% were seen once. This specimen was peripheral blood, taken 28 days after the second AZD1222 dose. The chain joins TRBV9 to TRBJ1-1; D remains unclear. The receptor was isolated from an adult who received the AZD1222 COVID-19 vaccine. The DNA for the CDR3 is TGTGCCAGCAGCGTACGAGGGAGCCTTAACACTGAAGCTTTCTTT. Its protein product is CASSVRGSLNTEAFF.